One and the same sample provided the 28 T cell receptor beta chains below, sequenced in a study of cytomegalovirus exposure and HLA in healthy donors. PCR used 60 Vbeta primers and 13 Jbeta primers. Only in-frame clones appear in the TCRdb table, and some are missing; sequencing was by immunoSEQ multiplex PCR. The data contain around 91,000 clones, about three quarters of them singletons. Source material: PBMCs. All receptors derive from a male donor in good health and CMV-seropositive.

V and J are TRBV5-8 and TRBJ2-7, with 7 positions matching TRBD2. The ends lost 2 bases at V and 0 bases at J; junction bases unmatched: 2. Germline CDR1 SGHTS, CDR2 YDEGEE. The CDR3 runs 14 residues. The CDR3: CASSFSGPSYEQYF. CDR3 nucleotides: TGTGCCAGCAGCTTTAGCGGGCCCTCCTACGAGCAGTACTTC.

V is TRBV6-1 and J is TRBJ1-2; 7 bases are shared with TRBD1. The CDR3 is 15 amino acids. From germline, CDR1 is MNHNS and CDR2 SASEGT. V trimming: 6 bases; J trimming: 4 bases; junction bases outside the gene matches: 11. The CDR3 loop is CASREQGPLSYGYTF. CDR3 nucleotides: TGTGCCAGCAGAGAACAGGGGCCTCTTTCCTATGGCTACACCTTC.

V gene TRBV6-5 combines with J gene TRBJ2-3, with a possible D match to TRBD2 (6 bases). This CDR3 has 13 amino acids. V was cut by 5 bases and J by 4 bases, with 10 bases left in between. The germline CDR1 and CDR2 sequences are MNHEY and SVGAGI. The CDR3 region has the DNA TGTGCCAGCAGTCGACTAGAACCAGATACGCAGTATTTT. Amino acids: CASSRLEPDTQYF.

The rearrangement joins TRBV10-3 to TRBJ2-7; D is possibly TRBD2 (5 bases). V shed 10 bases and J shed 3 bases, with 22 bases lying between them. Germline V gene sequence: CDR1 ENHRY, CDR2 SYGVKD. This CDR3 region has 15 residues. The CDR3 region is CATSPLPNGGYEQYF. CDR3 DNA sequence: TGTGCCACCTCACCTTTGCCAAACGGAGGCTACGAGCAGTACTTC.

CDR3 coding DNA: TGTGCCAGTAAAGTCAGTCCTTTCTATGGCTACACCTTC. Its protein product is CASKVSPFYGYTF. The chain joins TRBV19 to TRBJ1-2; D gene ambiguous. Between the trimmed V and J ends, which lost 7 bases and 4 bases, there was a span of 13 bases. Germline CDR1 is LNHDA and CDR2 is SQIVND (reference sequence). This CDR3 has 13 amino acids.

The rearrangement links TRBV27 to TRBJ2-7, with 8 bases aligning to TRBD1. This CDR3 is built from 16 residues. V was pared by 0 bases and J by 3 bases, with 7 bases of the junction left unmatched. Looked up from germline, CDR1 is MNHEY and CDR2 is SMNVEV (reference sequence). The CDR3 nucleotides read TGTGCCAGCAGTTTATCATCGGGACAGGCCGTCTACGAGCAGTACTTC. Translating gives CASSLSSGQAVYEQYF.

The V gene is TRBV5-1, the J gene TRBJ2-3; 9 bases are shared with TRBD2. CDR1 is SGHRS, CDR2 YFSETQ, per germline. The CDR3 consists of 16 residues. Germline trimming cut 5 bases from V and 0 bases from J; bases unmatched to any gene: 7. The CDR3 protein is CASRSSAGGSTDTQYF. In DNA form, the CDR3 reads TGCGCCAGCAGGTCATCTGCGGGGGGGAGCACAGATACGCAGTATTTT.

This rearrangement joins TRBV4-2 to TRBJ1-1, with D possibly being TRBD1 (6 bases). The CDR3 is 15 amino acids. The germline CDR1 and CDR2 sequences are LGHNA and YNFKEQ. Trimming took off 0 bases at V and 0 bases at J, with 8 bases between the two ends. As DNA, the CDR3 is TGTGCCAGCAGCCAAGATTCAGGGGTGAACACTGAAGCTTTCTTT. This encodes CASSQDSGVNTEAFF.

This clone was seen only a few times. The chain joins TRBV2 to TRBJ2-5, with D possibly being TRBD2 (6 bases). The CDR3 length is 14 residues. Trimming left V 6 bases short and J 4 bases short, with 15 bases between. Germline CDR1 and CDR2: SNHLY and FYNNEI. The CDR3 sequence is CASRNREPGETQYF. In DNA, the CDR3 is TGTGCCAGCAGGAACCGGGAGCCGGGAGAGACCCAGTACTTC.

The genes are TRBV6-5 and TRBJ2-7; the match to TRBD1 covers 10 bases. V shed 6 bases, J shed 5 bases, and the junction held 10 bases outside the gene matches. The V gene's germline CDR1 is MNHEY and CDR2 SVGAGI. CDR3 size: 15 residues. The CDR3 sequence is CASRRPGTGVNEQYF. CDR3 bases: TGTGCCAGCAGGCGTCCCGGGACAGGGGTGAACGAGCAGTACTTC.

The J gene is TRBJ2-4, the V gene TRBV7-4, with D possibly matching TRBD1 (6 bases). The CDR3 is 15 amino acids. Germline CDR1 SGHVT, CDR2 SQSDAQ. Trimming took 2 bases from V and 7 from J, leaving 15 bases between them. This CDR3 is CASSLLAGVGNIQYF. CDR3 bases: TGTGCCAGCAGCTTACTGGCAGGGGTGGGTAACATTCAGTACTTC.

This clone appeared a single time. The CDR3 sequence is CASRLGRGAGEQYF. The CDR3 nucleotides are TGTGCCAGCAGATTAGGGAGGGGGGCGGGGGAGCAGTACTTC. The rearrangement links TRBV27 to TRBJ2-7, with D possibly matching TRBD2 (7 bases). The CDR3 runs to 14 residues. V was clipped by 6 bases and J by 7 bases, with 19 bases between them. Germline V lookup: CDR1 MNHEY, CDR2 SMNVEV (reference sequence).

In its sample, this clone was seen a few times. The chain carries TRBV6-6 and TRBJ1-1; 7 positions match TRBD1. V gave up 9 bases and J gave up 1 base; unmatched junction bases: 5. This CDR3 comprises 13 residues. From germline, CDR1 is MNHNY and CDR2 SVGAGI (reference sequence). This CDR3 reads CASKQGSNTEAFF. As DNA, the CDR3 is TGTGCCAGTAAACAGGGGTCGAACACTGAAGCTTTCTTT.

This clone was recorded once. The rearrangement uses TRBV12-2 and TRBJ2-1; the table's D call, TRBD2, was not checked against the DNA. TRBV12-2 is a documented pseudogene. The CDR3 consists of 18 residues. The CDR3 is CASRFWGLTSTPYNEQFF. The CDR3 coding sequence is TGTGCAAGTCGCTTCTGGGGATTAACTAGTACCCCCTACAATGAGCAGTTCTTC.

The rearrangement links TRBV7-7 to TRBJ2-5; D may be TRBD2 (6 bases). V was trimmed by 3 bases and J by 5 bases, leaving 13 bases between them. Germline loops: CDR1 SSHAT, CDR2 FNYEAQ (reference sequence). The CDR3 consists of 14 residues. The DNA for the CDR3 is TGTGCCAGCAGCTTGTCCGGGACTGGGGAGACCCAGTACTTC. This encodes CASSLSGTGETQYF.

The V call is TRBV5-1, the J call TRBJ2-3; the D gene is possibly TRBD2 (5 bases). The CDR3 covers 16 residues. Germline loops: CDR1 SGHRS, CDR2 YFSETQ. Trimming took off 2 bases at V and 0 bases at J, with 13 bases between the two ends. DNA of the CDR3: TGCGCCAGCAGCTTAGGACTGAACCCTAGCACAGATACGCAGTATTTT. Its translation is CASSLGLNPSTDTQYF. Full variable domain (outside the CDR3, taken from reference TRBV5-1 and TRBJ2-3): KAGVTQTPRYLIKTRGQQVTLSCSPISGHRSVSWYQQTPGQGLQFLFEYFSETQRNKGNFPGRFSGRQFSNSRSEMNVSTLELGDSALYLCASSLGLNPSTDTQYFGPGTRLTVL.

The chain recombines TRBV27 with TRBJ2-1; 11 nucleotides agree with TRBD2. Per germline, CDR1 MNHEY and CDR2 SMNVEV (reference sequence). The CDR3 consists of 16 residues. J was trimmed by 6 bases and V by 8 bases; bases with no gene match: 12. CDR3 in amino acids: CASLLSGLAGFNEQFF. CDR3 nucleotides: TGTGCCAGCCTACTATCCGGACTAGCGGGCTTCAATGAGCAGTTCTTC.

This clone has only one observation. V is TRBV15 and J is TRBJ2-3, with 8 nucleotides matching TRBD1. CDR1 LNHNV and CDR2 YYDKDF come from the germline V gene (reference sequence). This CDR3 spans 14 amino acids. V was clipped by 9 bases and J by 4 bases; unmatched bases: 9. The CDR3 nucleotides are TGTGCCACTTCTCCGGGACAGGAGGCAGATACGCAGTATTTT. Protein: CATSPGQEADTQYF.

V gene TRBV28 combines with J gene TRBJ2-2; the D gene is possibly TRBD1 (6 bases). V was shortened by 6 bases and J by 3 bases, with 23 bases between the two germline ends. This CDR3 is built from 18 residues. CDR1 MDHEN and CDR2 SYDVKM come from the germline V gene. The CDR3 region is CASSLHAGAGLDTGELFF. In nucleotides, the CDR3 is TGTGCCAGCAGCCTACATGCAGGGGCCGGGCTTGACACCGGGGAGCTGTTTTTT.

J is TRBJ1-5 and V is TRBV30, with 7 positions matching TRBD1. The CDR3 consists of 16 residues. Trimming at V came to 5 bases and at J to 1 base, leaving 11 bases not matched to a gene. Germline-derived CDR1 and CDR2 are GTSNPN and SVGIG (reference sequence). The CDR3 sequence: CAWASETGRSNQPQHF. DNA of the CDR3: TGTGCCTGGGCATCTGAGACAGGGCGCAGCAATCAGCCCCAGCATTTT. The full variable domain, in which reference TRBV30 and TRBJ1-5 provide the parts outside the CDR3, is SQTIHQWPATLVQPVGSPLSLECTVEGTSNPNLYWYRQAAGRGLQLLFYSVGIGQISSEVPQNLSASRPQDRQFILSSKKLLLSDSGFYLCAWASETGRSNQPQHFGDGTRLSIL.

This clone is a singleton in its sample. The genes are TRBV4-1 and TRBJ1-1; the D gene is possibly TRBD1 (5 bases). The CDR3 totals 20 residues. Trimming took 1 base from V and 3 from J, leaving 27 bases between them. Germline V gene lookup returns CDR1 MGHRA and CDR2 YSYEKL. The CDR3 DNA sequence: TGCGCCAGCAGCCAAGTACAGGACCGCTTAATCCCTCCAAAGGACACTGAAGCTTTCTTT. Its protein is CASSQVQDRLIPPKDTEAFF.

This chain joins TRBV19 and TRBJ1-1, with D uncertain. This CDR3 contains 15 residues. CDR1 LNHDA and CDR2 SQIVND come from the germline V gene (reference sequence). V was shortened by 3 bases and J by 5 bases, with 16 bases between the two germline ends. CDR3 region: CASSIWRRQWTEAFF. CDR3 sequence (DNA): TGTGCCAGTAGTATCTGGCGGCGCCAGTGGACTGAAGCTTTCTTT.

J is TRBJ1-2 and V is TRBV4-2; D gene uncertain. The germline V gene encodes CDR1 LGHNA and CDR2 YNFKEQ. The CDR3 is made up of 14 amino acids. V shed 0 bases and J shed 0 bases, with 5 bases lying between them. The CDR3 loop reads CASSQDTANYGYTF. For the CDR3, the DNA is TGTGCCAGCAGCCAAGACACTGCTAACTATGGCTACACCTTC.

The table lists this clone with a few counts. The genes are TRBV18 and TRBJ1-2, with a possible D match to TRBD1 (6 bases). Trimming cost V 3 bases and J 8 bases, with 19 bases left between them. Germline-derived CDR1 and CDR2 are KGHSH and LQKENI. The CDR3 sequence is 15 residues long. The CDR3 here is CASSPRPGGERGYTF. CDR3 coding DNA: TGTGCCAGCTCACCTAGGCCGGGGGGCGAGCGAGGCTACACCTTC.

V gene TRBV28 combines with J gene TRBJ2-5, with TRBD1 as a possible D gene (6 bases). The J call is doubtful: the DNA matches TRBJ2-7 better. Germline loops: CDR1 MDHEN, CDR2 SYDVKM. The CDR3 length is 13 residues. The CDR3 loop reads CASSIGQSYEQYF. Here the CDR3 DNA reads TGTGCCAGCAGTATCGGACAGTCCTACGAGCAGTACTTC.

This clone showed up just a few times. The chain combines TRBV19 with TRBJ1-1; 11 nucleotides line up with TRBD1. Germline loops: CDR1 LNHDA, CDR2 SQIVND (reference sequence). Unmatched junction bases numbered 6, after V lost 7 bases and J lost 2 bases. The CDR3 sequence is 15 residues long. The CDR3 DNA reads as TGTGCCAGTACAAGGGACAGGGGGACTAACACTGAAGCTTTCTTT. This encodes CASTRDRGTNTEAFF.

The chain has TRBV30 and TRBJ1-1; the D is unclear. The length of the CDR3 is 13 residues. V was shortened by 0 bases and J by 1 base, with 6 bases between the two germline ends. Looked up from germline, CDR1 is GTSNPN and CDR2 is SVGIG (reference sequence). This CDR3 reads CAWSVKQNTEAFF. CDR3 bases: TGTGCCTGGAGTGTAAAACAGAACACTGAAGCTTTCTTT.

The chain has TRBV27 and TRBJ1-2; no clear D. The germline V gene encodes CDR1 MNHEY and CDR2 SMNVEV (reference sequence). V shed 6 bases and J shed 0 bases, with 8 bases lying between them. CDR3 length equals 13 residues. The CDR3 bases are TGTGCCAGCAGCTGGGCAGCTAACTATGGCTACACCTTC. Protein product: CASSWAANYGYTF.